This TCR beta chain was obtained from a study of identifying expanded T cells in peripheral blood. The study, taken as a whole, reports: Differentially abundant clones: approximately 1.3 between replicates, around 17 at approximately 14 days, 19 to 20 at four.

A single count supports this clone. The antigen is not known. Trimming stripped 1 base from V and 4 bases from J, with 6 bases between. The V gene's germline CDR1 is SGHTA and CDR2 FQGTGA. This CDR3 has 13 amino acids. Using immunoSEQ multiplex PCR, the repertoire was profiled, and TCRdb retains in-frame clones only, with some absent. Here the sample spans approximately 85,000 clones, almost 85% being singletons. The receptor was isolated from a person between 18 and 69 years old in good health. The chain carries TRBV7-3 and TRBJ2-3; D not certain. Sequenced input: blood. The CDR3 DNA reads TGTGCCAGCAGCTTAAACACGGCAGATACGCAGTATTTT. It specifies CASSLNTADTQYF.